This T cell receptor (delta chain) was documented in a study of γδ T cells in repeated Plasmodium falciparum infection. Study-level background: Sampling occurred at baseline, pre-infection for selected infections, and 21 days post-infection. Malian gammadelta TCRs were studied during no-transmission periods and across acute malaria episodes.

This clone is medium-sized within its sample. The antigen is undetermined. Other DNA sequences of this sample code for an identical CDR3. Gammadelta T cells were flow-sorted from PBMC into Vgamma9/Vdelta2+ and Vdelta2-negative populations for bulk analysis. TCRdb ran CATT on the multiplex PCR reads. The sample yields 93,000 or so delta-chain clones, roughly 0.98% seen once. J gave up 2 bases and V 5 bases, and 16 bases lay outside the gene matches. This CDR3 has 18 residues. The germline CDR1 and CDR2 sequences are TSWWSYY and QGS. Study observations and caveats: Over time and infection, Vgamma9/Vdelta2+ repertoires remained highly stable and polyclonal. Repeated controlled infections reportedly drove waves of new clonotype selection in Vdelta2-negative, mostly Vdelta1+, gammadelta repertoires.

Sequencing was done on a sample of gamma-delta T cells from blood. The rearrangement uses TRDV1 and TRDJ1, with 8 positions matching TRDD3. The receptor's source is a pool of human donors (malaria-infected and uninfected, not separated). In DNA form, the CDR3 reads TGTGCTCTTGGGACCTCGAGGTCCGTGGGGGATGAAACCGATAAACTCATCTTT. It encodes CALGTSRSVGDETDKLIF.